This T cell receptor beta chain was documented in a study of T cells in localized non-small cell lung cancer. This CDR3 comprises 15 residues. The germline V gene encodes CDR1 MNHEY and CDR2 SVGAGI. V was trimmed by 0 bases and J by 5 bases, leaving 11 bases between them. Findings of the study overall: Analysis by sequencing included only one tumor region, so heterogeneity remains possible. Turning up in adjacent lung were a median roughly 50 of the top 100 tumor clones.

Details on this clone: Its antigen is currently unknown.

The assay was immunoSEQ multiplex PCR, and TCRdb's table has in-frame clones only and misses some. This table holds tens of thousands of clones, about 89% found once. This sequence was found in a male donor at least 60 years old with stage I lung adenocarcinoma. Sequencing was performed on peripheral blood, taken before any cancer treatment. The chain combines TRBV6-5 with TRBJ1-5; D might be TRBD1 (5 bases). The CDR3 DNA sequence: TGTGCCAGCAGTTACTCGCAGGGCGGAGATCAGCCCCAGCATTTT. This translates into CASSYSQGGDQPQHF.